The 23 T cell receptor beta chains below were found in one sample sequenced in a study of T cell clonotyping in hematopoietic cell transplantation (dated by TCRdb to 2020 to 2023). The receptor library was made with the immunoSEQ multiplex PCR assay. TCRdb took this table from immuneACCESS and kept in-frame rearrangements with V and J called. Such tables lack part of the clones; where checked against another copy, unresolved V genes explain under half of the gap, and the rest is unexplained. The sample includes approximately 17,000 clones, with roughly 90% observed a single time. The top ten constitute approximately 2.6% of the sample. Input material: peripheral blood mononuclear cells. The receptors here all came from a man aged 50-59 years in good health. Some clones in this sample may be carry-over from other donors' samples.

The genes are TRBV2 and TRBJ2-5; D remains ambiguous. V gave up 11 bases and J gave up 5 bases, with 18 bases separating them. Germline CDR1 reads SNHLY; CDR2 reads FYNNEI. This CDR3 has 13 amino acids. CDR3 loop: CAGQTVSVETQYF. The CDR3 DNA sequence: TGTGCCGGCCAAACGGTCAGTGTGGAGACCCAGTACTTC. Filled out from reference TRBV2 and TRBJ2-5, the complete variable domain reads EPEVTQTPSHQVTQMGQEVILRCVPISNHLYFYWYRQILGQKVEFLVSFYNNEISEKSEIFDDQFSVERPDGSNFTLKIRSTKLEDSAMYFCAGQTVSVETQYFGPGTRLLVL.

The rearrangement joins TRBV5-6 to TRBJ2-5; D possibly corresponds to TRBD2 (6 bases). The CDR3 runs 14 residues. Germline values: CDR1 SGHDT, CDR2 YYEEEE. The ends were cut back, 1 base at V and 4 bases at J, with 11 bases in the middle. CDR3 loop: CASSLPGGGETQYF. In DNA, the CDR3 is TGTGCCAGCAGCTTGCCTGGGGGAGGAGAGACCCAGTACTTC.

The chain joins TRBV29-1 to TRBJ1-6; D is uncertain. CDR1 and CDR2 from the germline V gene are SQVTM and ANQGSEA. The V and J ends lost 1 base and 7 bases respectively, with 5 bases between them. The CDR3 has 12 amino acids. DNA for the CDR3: TGCAGCGTTGAAGGTGACAATTCACCCCTCCACTTT. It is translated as CSVEGDNSPLHF. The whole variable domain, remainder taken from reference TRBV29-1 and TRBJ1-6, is SAVISQKPSRDICQRGTSLTIQCQVDSQVTMMFWYRQQPGQSLTLIATANQGSEATYESGFVIDKFPISRPNLTFSTLTVSNMSPEDSSIYLCSVEGDNSPLHFGNGTRLTVT.

Here the CDR3 reads CASSRTSGTDTQYF. DNA for the CDR3: TGTGCCAGCAGTCGGACTAGCGGCACAGATACGCAGTATTTT. The V gene is TRBV2, the J gene TRBJ2-3; 9 positions match TRBD2. The CDR3 is 14 residues long. The germline gives CDR1 SNHLY, CDR2 FYNNEI. V gave up 5 bases and J gave up 1 base; unmatched junction bases: 1.

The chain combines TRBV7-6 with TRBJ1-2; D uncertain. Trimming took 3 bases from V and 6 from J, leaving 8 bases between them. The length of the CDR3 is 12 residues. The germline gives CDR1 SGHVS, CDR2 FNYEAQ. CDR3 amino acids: CASSFGGDGYTF. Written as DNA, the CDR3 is TGTGCCAGCAGCTTCGGTGGGGATGGCTACACCTTC. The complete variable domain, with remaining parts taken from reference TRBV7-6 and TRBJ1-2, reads GAGVSQSPRYKVTKRGQDVALRCDPISGHVSLYWYRQALGQGPEFLTYFNYEAQQDKSGLPNDRFSAERPEGSISTLTIQRTEQRDSAMYRCASSFGGDGYTFGSGTRLTVV.

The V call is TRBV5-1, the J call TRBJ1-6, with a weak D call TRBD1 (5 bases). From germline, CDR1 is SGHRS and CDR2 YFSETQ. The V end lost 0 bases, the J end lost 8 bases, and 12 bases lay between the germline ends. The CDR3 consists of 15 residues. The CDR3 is CASSLVGDHDSPLHF. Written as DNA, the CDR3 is TGCGCCAGCAGCTTGGTGGGGGACCATGATTCACCCCTCCACTTT.

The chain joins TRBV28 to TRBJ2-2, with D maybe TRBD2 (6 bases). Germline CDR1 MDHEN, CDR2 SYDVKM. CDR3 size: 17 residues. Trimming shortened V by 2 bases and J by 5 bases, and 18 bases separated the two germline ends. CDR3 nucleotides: TGTGCCAGCAGTTTAGGAGGGTATGGAGAATGGACCGGGGAGCTGTTTTTT. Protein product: CASSLGGYGEWTGELFF.

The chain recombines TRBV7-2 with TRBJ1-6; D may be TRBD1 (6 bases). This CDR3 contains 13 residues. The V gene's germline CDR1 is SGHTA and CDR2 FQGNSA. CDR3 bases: TGTGCGACAATGGGGGGCGCGGGTTCACCCCTCCACTTT. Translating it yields CATMGGAGSPLHF.

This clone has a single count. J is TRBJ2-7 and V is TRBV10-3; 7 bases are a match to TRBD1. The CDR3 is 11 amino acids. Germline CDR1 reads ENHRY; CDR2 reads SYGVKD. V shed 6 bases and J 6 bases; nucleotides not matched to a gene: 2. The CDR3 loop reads CAISPGGEQYF. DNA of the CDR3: TGTGCCATCAGCCCAGGGGGCGAGCAGTACTTC.

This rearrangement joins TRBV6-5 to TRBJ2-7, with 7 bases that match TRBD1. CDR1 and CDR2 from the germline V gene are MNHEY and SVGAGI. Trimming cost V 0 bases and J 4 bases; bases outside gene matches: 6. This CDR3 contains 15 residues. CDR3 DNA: TGTGCCAGCAGTTACTCAAACAGGGGTTATTACGAGCAGTACTTC. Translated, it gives CASSYSNRGYYEQYF.

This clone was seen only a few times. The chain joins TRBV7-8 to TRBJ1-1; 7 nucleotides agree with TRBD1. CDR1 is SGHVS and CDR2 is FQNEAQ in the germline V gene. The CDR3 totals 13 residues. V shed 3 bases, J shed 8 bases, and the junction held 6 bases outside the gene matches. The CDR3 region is CASSFIEGAEAFF. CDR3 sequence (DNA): TGTGCCAGCAGCTTTATTGAGGGGGCAGAAGCTTTCTTT.

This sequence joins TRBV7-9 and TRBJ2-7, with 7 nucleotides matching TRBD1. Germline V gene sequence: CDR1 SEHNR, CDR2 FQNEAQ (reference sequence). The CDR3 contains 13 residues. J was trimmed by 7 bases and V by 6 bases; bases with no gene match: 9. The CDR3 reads CASRSTGTGEQYF. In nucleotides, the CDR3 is TGTGCCAGCAGGTCGACAGGGACGGGTGAGCAGTACTTC.

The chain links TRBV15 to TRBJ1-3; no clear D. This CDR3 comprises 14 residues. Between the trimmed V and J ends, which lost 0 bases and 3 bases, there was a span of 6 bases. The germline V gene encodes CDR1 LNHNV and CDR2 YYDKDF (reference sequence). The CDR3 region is CATSRDPGGNTIYF. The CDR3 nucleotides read TGTGCCACCAGCAGAGATCCTGGTGGAAACACCATATATTTT. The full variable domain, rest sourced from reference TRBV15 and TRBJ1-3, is DAMVIQNPRYQVTQFGKPVTLSCSQTLNHNVMYWYQQKSSQAPKLLFHYYDKDFNNEADTPDNFQSRRPNTSFCFLDIRSPGLGDTAMYLCATSRDPGGNTIYFGEGSWLTVV.

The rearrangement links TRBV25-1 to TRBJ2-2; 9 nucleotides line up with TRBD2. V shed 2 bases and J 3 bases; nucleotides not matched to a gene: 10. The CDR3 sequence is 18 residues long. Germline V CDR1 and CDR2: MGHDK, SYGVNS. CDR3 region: CASSELSWRGGDTGELFF. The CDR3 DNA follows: TGTGCCAGCAGTGAACTTTCCTGGCGGGGGGGGGACACCGGGGAGCTGTTTTTT.

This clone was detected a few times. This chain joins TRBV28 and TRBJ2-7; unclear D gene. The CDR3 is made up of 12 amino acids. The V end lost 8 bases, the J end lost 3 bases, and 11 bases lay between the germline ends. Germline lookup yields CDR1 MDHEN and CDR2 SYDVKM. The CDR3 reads CASGPSGYEQYF. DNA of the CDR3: TGTGCCAGCGGCCCCTCGGGCTACGAGCAGTACTTC.

The CDR3 coding sequence is TGTGCCAGCAGCTGGGACGGCCAAGAGACCCAGTACTTC. Its translation is CASSWDGQETQYF. J is TRBJ2-5 and V is TRBV7-2; either TRBD1 or TRBD2 may supply D (5 bases each). CDR1 SGHTA and CDR2 FQGNSA come from the germline V gene. This CDR3 contains 13 residues. V was trimmed by 4 bases and J by 1 base, leaving 7 bases between them.

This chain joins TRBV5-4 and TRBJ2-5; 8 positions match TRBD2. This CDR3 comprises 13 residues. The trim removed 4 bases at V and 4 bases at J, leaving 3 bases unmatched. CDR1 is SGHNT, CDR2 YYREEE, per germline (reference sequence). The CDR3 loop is CASSPGGGETQYF. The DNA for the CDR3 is TGTGCCAGCAGCCCCGGGGGGGGAGAGACCCAGTACTTC.

The CDR3 protein is CASSQDRGAGNTIYF. The CDR3 region has the DNA TGCGCCAGCAGCCAAGATCGGGGGGCTGGAAACACCATATATTTT. The chain joins TRBV4-1 to TRBJ1-3; D perhaps matches TRBD1 (5 bases). Germline assignment: CDR1 MGHRA and CDR2 YSYEKL. There are 15 residues in the CDR3. The V and J ends lost 0 bases and 2 bases respectively, with 8 bases between them.

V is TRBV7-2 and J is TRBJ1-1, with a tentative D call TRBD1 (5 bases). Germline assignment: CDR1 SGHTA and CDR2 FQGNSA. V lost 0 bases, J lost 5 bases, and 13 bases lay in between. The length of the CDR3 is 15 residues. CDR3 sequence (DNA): TGTGCCAGCAGCTTAGCGCCCCAGGGAAAAACTGAAGCTTTCTTT. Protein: CASSLAPQGKTEAFF.

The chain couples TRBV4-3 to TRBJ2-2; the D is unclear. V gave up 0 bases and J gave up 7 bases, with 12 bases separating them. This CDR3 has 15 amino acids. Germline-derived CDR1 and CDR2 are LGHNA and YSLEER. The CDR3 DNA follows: TGCGCCAGCAGCCAAGATAACAGTCGGAACGGGGAGCTGTTTTTT. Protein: CASSQDNSRNGELFF.

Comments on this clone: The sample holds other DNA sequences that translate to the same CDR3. The CDR3 DNA reads TGTGCCTGGAGAGGACCCGGCAATCAGCCCCAGCATTTT. This translates into CAWRGPGNQPQHF. The V call is TRBV30, the J call TRBJ1-5; no reliable D call. Deletions cut 3 bases from V and 2 bases from J, with 8 bases between. This CDR3 region has 13 residues. CDR1 is GTSNPN and CDR2 is SVGIG in the germline V gene (reference sequence).

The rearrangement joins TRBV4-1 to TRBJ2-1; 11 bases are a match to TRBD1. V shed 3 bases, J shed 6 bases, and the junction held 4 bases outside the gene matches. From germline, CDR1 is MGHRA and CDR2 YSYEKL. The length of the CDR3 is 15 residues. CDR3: CASSHGQGAGNEQFF. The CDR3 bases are TGCGCCAGCAGCCACGGACAGGGGGCAGGCAATGAGCAGTTCTTC.

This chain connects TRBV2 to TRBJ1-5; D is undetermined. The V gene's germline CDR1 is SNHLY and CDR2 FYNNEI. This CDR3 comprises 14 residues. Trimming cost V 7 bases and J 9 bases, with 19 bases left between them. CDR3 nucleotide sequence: TGTGCCAGCATGAAGGAGGAGCGCGGGTGGCCCCAGCATTTT. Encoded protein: CASMKEERGWPQHF.